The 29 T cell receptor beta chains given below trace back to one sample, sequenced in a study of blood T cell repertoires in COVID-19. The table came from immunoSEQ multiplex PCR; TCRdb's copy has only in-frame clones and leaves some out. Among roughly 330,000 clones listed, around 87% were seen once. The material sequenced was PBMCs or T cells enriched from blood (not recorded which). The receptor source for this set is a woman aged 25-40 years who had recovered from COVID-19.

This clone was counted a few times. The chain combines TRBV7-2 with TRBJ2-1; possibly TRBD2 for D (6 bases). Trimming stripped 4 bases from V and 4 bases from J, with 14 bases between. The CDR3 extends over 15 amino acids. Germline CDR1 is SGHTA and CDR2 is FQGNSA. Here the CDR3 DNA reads TGTGCCAGCAGCTGGGGACTCGACGCGTACAATGAGCAGTTCTTC. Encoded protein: CASSWGLDAYNEQFF.

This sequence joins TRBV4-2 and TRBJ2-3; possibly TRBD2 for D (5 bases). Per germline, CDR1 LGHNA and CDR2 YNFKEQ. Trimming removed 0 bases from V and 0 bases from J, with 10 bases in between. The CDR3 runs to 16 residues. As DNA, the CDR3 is TGTGCCAGCAGCCAAGAAGAGGGCCTAAGCACAGATACGCAGTATTTT. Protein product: CASSQEEGLSTDTQYF.

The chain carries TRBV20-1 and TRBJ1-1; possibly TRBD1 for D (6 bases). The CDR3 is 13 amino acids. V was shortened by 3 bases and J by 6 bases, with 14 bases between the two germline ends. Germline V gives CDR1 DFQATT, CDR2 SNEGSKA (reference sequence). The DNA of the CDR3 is TGCAGTGCTAGTGGGGGGCGCGGCGCTGAAGCTTTCTTT. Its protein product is CSASGGRGAEAFF.

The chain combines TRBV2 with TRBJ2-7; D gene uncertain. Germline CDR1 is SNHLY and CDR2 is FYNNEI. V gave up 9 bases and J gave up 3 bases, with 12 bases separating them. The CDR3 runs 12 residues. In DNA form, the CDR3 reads TGTGCCAGTTCAGCCGACTTCTACGAGCAGTACTTC. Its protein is CASSADFYEQYF.

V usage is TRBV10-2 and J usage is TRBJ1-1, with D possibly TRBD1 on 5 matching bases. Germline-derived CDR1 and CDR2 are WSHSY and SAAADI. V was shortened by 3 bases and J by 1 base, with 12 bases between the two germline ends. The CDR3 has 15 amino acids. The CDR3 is CASSDSGRENTEAFF. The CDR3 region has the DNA TGCGCCAGCAGTGACTCCGGCAGGGAGAACACTGAAGCTTTCTTT.

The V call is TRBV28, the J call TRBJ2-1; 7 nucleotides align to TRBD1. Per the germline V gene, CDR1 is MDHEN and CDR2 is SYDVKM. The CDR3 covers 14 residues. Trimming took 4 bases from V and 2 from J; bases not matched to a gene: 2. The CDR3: CASSSGGPYNEQFF. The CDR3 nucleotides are TGTGCCAGCAGTTCAGGGGGACCCTACAATGAGCAGTTCTTC.

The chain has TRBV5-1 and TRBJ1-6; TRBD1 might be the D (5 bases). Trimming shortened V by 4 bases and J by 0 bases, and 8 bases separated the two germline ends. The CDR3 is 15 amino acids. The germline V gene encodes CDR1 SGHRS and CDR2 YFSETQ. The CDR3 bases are TGCGCCAGCAGCATAGACAGCTCCTATAATTCACCCCTCCACTTT. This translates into CASSIDSSYNSPLHF.

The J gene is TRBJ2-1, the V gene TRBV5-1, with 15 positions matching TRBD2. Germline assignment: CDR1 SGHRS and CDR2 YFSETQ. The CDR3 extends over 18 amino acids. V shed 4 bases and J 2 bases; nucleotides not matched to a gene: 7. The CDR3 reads CASSREGTSGGTYNEQFF. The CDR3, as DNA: TGCGCCAGCAGCCGAGAGGGGACTAGCGGGGGGACCTACAATGAGCAGTTCTTC. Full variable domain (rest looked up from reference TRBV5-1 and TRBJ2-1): KAGVTQTPRYLIKTRGQQVTLSCSPISGHRSVSWYQQTPGQGLQFLFEYFSETQRNKGNFPGRFSGRQFSNSRSEMNVSTLELGDSALYLCASSREGTSGGTYNEQFFGPGTRLTVL.

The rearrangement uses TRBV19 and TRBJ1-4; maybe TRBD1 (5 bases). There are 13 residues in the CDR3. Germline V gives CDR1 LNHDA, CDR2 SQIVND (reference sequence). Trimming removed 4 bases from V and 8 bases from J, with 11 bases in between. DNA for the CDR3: TGTGCCAGTAGTACGGGACGGGGGGAAAAACTGTTTTTT. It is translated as CASSTGRGEKLFF.

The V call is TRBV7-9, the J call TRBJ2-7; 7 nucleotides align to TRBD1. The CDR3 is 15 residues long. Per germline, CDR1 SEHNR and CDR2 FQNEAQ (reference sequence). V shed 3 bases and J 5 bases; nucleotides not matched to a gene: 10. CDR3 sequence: CASSFPSDRHHEQYF. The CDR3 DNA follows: TGTGCCAGCAGCTTCCCTTCGGACAGGCACCACGAGCAGTACTTC.

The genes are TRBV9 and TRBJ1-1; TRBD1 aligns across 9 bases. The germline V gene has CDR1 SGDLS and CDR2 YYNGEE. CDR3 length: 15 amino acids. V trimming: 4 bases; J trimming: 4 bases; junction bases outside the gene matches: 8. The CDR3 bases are TGTGCCAGCAGCCCTAGCCTGGACAGGGGCACTGAAGCTTTCTTT. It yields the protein CASSPSLDRGTEAFF.

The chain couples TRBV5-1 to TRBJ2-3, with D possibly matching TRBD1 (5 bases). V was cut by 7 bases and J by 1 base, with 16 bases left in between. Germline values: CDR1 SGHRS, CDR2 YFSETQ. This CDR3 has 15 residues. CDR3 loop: CASATGHTRTDTQYF. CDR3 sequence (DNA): TGCGCCAGCGCCACTGGACACACCCGCACAGATACGCAGTATTTT.

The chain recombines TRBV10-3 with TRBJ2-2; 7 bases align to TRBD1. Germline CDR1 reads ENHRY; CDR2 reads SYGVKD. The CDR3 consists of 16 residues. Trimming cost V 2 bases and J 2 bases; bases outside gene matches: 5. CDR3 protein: CAISEEGDSNTGELFF. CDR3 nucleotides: TGTGCCATCAGTGAGGAAGGGGACAGCAACACCGGGGAGCTGTTTTTT.

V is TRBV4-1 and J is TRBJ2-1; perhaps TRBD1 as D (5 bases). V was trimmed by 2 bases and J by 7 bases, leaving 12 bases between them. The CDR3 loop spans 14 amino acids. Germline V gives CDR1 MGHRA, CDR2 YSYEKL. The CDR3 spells CASSQPDSPNEQFF. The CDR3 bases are TGCGCCAGCAGCCAACCTGACAGTCCAAATGAGCAGTTCTTC.

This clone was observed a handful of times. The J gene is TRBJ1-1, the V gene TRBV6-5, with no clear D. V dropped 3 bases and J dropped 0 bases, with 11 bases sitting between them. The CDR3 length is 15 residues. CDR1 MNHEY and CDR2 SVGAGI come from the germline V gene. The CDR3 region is CASSYVQTMNTEAFF. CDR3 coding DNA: TGTGCCAGCAGTTATGTCCAGACTATGAACACTGAAGCTTTCTTT.

The CDR3 DNA reads TGTGCCAGCTTCCTGTTACCCGTCAAAGGGACAGTAGGAAACACCATATATTTT. Translated: CASFLLPVKGTVGNTIYF. This chain connects TRBV2 to TRBJ1-3; TRBD1 matches 7 bases. J was trimmed by 4 bases and V by 8 bases; bases with no gene match: 20. The CDR3 extends over 18 amino acids. CDR1 is SNHLY and CDR2 is FYNNEI in the germline V gene.

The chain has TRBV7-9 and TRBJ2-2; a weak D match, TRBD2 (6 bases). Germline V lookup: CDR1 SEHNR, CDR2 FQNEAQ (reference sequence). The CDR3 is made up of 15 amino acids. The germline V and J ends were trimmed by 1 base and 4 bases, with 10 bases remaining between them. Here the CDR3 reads CASSLVAGFTGELFF. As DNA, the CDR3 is TGTGCCAGCAGCTTAGTTGCGGGGTTCACCGGGGAGCTGTTTTTT.

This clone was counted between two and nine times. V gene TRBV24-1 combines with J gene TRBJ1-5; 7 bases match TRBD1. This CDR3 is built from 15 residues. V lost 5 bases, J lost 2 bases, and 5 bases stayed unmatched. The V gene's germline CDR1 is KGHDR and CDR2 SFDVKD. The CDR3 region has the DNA TGTGCCACCAGTGCCCTAGGACAGGGCAATCAGCCCCAGCATTTT. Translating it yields CATSALGQGNQPQHF.

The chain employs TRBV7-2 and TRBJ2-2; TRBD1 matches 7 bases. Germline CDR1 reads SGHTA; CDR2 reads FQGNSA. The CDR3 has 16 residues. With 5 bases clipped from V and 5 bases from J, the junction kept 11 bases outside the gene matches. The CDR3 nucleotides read TGTGCCAGCAGCCTACAGGGGAGTCAGCGGACCGGGGAGCTGTTTTTT. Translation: CASSLQGSQRTGELFF.

Written as DNA, the CDR3 is TGTGCCATCAGTGAGTCACTCGGGATTAATGAAAAACTGTTTTTT. Protein product: CAISESLGINEKLFF. V and J are TRBV10-3 and TRBJ1-4, with no clear D. Trimming took off 0 bases at V and 4 bases at J, with 9 bases between the two ends. Germline V gene sequence: CDR1 ENHRY, CDR2 SYGVKD. The CDR3 runs to 15 residues.

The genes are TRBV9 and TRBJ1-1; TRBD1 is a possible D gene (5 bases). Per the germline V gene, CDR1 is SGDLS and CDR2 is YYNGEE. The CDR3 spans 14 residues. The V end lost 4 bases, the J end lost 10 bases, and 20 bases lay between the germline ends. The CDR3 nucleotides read TGTGCCAGCAGCTTCCGACAGATCCCACAGGTAGCTTTCTTT. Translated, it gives CASSFRQIPQVAFF.

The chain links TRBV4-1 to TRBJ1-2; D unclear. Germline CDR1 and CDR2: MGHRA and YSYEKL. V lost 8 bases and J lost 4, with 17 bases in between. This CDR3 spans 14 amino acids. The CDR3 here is CASAIVGVGYGYTF. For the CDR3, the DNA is TGCGCCAGCGCCATCGTGGGAGTTGGCTATGGCTACACCTTC.

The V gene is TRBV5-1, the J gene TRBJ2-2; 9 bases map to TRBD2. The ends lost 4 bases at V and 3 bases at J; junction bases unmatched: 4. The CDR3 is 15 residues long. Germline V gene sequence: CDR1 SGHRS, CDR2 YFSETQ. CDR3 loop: CASSVGGGDTGELFF. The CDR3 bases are TGCGCCAGCAGCGTCGGCGGGGGGGACACCGGGGAGCTGTTTTTT. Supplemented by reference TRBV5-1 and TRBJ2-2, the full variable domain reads KAGVTQTPRYLIKTRGQQVTLSCSPISGHRSVSWYQQTPGQGLQFLFEYFSETQRNKGNFPGRFSGRQFSNSRSEMNVSTLELGDSALYLCASSVGGGDTGELFFGEGSRLTVL.

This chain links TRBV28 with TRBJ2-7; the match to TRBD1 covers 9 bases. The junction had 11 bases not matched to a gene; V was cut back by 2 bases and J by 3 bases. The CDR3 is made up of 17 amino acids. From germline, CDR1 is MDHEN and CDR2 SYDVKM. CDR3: CASSLISPGQGDYEQYF. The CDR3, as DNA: TGTGCCAGCAGTTTAATTTCGCCGGGACAGGGAGACTACGAGCAGTACTTC.

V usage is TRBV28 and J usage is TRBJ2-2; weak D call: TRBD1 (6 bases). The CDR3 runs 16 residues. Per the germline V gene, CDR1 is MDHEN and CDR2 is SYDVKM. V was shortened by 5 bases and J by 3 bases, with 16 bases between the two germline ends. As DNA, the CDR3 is TGTGCCAGCAGTCCAGGGGCTCGAAGGGACACCGGGGAGCTGTTTTTT. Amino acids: CASSPGARRDTGELFF.

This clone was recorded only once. The CDR3 here is CASSLGVNEQYF. CDR3 in DNA: TGTGCCAGCAGCCTCGGAGTCAACGAGCAGTACTTC. The chain has TRBV4-2 and TRBJ2-7; no reliable D call. Germline-derived CDR1 and CDR2 are LGHNA and YNFKEQ. V dropped 4 bases and J dropped 5 bases, with 9 bases sitting between them. The CDR3 has 12 residues.

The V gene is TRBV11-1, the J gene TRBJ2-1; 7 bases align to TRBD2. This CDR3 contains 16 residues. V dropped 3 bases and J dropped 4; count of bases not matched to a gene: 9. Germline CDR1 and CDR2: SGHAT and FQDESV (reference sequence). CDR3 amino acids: CASSFSGTNIYNEQFF. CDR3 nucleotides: TGTGCCAGCAGCTTCTCCGGGACTAATATTTACAATGAGCAGTTCTTC. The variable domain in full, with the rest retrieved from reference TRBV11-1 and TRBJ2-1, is EAEVAQSPRYKITEKSQAVAFWCDPISGHATLYWYRQILGQGPELLVQFQDESVVDDSQLPKDRFSAERLKGVDSTLKIQPAELGDSAMYLCASSFSGTNIYNEQFFGPGTRLTVL.

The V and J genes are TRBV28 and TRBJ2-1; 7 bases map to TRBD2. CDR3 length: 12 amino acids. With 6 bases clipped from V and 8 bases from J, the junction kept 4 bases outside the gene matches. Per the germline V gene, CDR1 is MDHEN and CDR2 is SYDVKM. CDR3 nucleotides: TGTGCCAGCAGCCGGGGGGTCTATGAGCAGTTCTTC. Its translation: CASSRGVYEQFF.

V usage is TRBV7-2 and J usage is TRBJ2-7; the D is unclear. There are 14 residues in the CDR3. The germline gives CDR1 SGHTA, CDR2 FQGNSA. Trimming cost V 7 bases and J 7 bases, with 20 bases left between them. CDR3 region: CASTSPSTPREQYF. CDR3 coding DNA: TGTGCCAGCACCTCTCCATCGACCCCGCGGGAGCAGTACTTC.